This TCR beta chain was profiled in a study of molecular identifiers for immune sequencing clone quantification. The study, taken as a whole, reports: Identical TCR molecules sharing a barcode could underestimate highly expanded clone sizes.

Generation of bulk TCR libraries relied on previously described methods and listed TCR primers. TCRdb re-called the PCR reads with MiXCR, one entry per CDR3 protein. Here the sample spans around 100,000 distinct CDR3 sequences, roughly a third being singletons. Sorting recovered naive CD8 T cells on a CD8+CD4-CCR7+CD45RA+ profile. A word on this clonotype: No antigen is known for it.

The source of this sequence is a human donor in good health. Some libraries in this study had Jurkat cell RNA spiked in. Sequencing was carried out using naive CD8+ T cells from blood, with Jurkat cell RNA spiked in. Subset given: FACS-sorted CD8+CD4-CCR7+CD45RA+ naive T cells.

CDR3 sequence: CAISESWLAGRSSYNEQFF. In DNA form, the CDR3 reads TGTGCCATCAGTGAGTCTTGGCTAGCGGGACGGAGCTCCTACAATGAGCAGTTCTTC. The rearrangement uses TRBV10-3 and TRBJ2-1; 9 bases are shared with TRBD2. Germline trimming cut 0 bases from V and 0 bases from J; bases unmatched to any gene: 9. Germline V gene lookup returns CDR1 ENHRY and CDR2 SYGVKD. The CDR3 length is 19 residues.